The rows below give T cell receptor beta chains drawn from one sample of a study of blood T cell repertoires in COVID-19. Generated by immunoSEQ multiplex PCR, the TCRdb table keeps only in-frame clones and is missing some. The sample lists 160,000 or so clones; 82% were seen once. Material for sequencing was peripheral blood. The receptors originated from a woman aged 70-85 years with acute or convalescent COVID-19. Both conserved end residues are part of each CDR3. The D gene is left open where the match is weak. Size values are once, few and many counts, or a class for expanded clones, and some rows have none.

cdr3_nt cdr3_aa d_call v_call clone_size cdr3_length j_call
TGTGCCAGCAGCTTGCGCGACAGTTACTACGAGCAGTACTTC CASSLRDSYYEQYF - TRBV5-6 - 14 TRBJ2-7
TGTGCCAGCAGCCAAGGACAGGGGAATGTTGGCGGCTACACCTTC CASSQGQGNVGGYTF TRBD1 TRBV3-1/TRBV3-2 - 15 TRBJ1-2
TGTGCCAGCAGCCATCCCCGGGACAGGGCCGGGGAGCTGTTTTTT CASSHPRDRAGELFF TRBD1 TRBV4-2 - 15 TRBJ2-2
TGTGCCAGCAGTGTTCCGGGACAGGGGCGCAATGAGCAGTTCTTC CASSVPGQGRNEQFF TRBD1 TRBV27 once 15 TRBJ2-1
TGTGCCTGGAGTAGGGTAAGGGGGAGCACTGAAGCTTTCTTT CAWSRVRGSTEAFF - TRBV30 - 14 TRBJ1-1
TGTGCCAGCAGTTATCGCGGGAGCGGGAGAGACTACGAGCAGTACTTC CASSYRGSGRDYEQYF TRBD2 TRBV6-9 - 16 TRBJ2-7
TGTGCCAGCACCCGGGGACACCTCCATGGAAATGAGCAGTTCTTC CASTRGHLHGNEQFF - TRBV28 - 15 TRBJ2-1
TGTGCCAGCAGCTTCCGGACAGGGCTGGACGAGCAGTACTTC CASSFRTGLDEQYF TRBD1 TRBV7-9 - 14 TRBJ2-7
TGTGCCAGCAGTTACCGCCACACAACCTACGAGCAGTACTTC CASSYRHTTYEQYF - TRBV6-2/TRBV6-3 few 14 TRBJ2-7
TGCGCCAGCAGCGGTAGTTCGAGGAACACTGAAGCTTTCTTT CASSGSSRNTEAFF - TRBV5-1 - 14 TRBJ1-1
TGTGCCAGCAGTTCCCTGGGGCAACCAGAGACCCAGTACTTC CASSSLGQPETQYF - TRBV6-5 - 14 TRBJ2-5
TGCAGTGCTAGGTCTGATGAGCAGTTCTTC CSARSDEQFF - TRBV20-1 - 10 TRBJ2-1
TGTGCCAGCAGCGTCGCTGACAGGGGCAATGAGCAGTTCTTC CASSVADRGNEQFF TRBD1 TRBV9 few 14 TRBJ2-1
TGTGCCACCGCGAATCCGGGACAGGGGGACACCGGGGAGCTGTTTTTT CATANPGQGDTGELFF TRBD1 TRBV24-1 - 16 TRBJ2-2
TGTGCCAGCAGCTTAGCGGCCGGGTACAATGAGCAGTTCTTC CASSLAAGYNEQFF - TRBV7-9 many 14 TRBJ2-1
TGTGCCAGCTCACCATTGGACAGGAGTTATTACCAAGAGACCCAGTACTTC CASSPLDRSYYQETQYF TRBD1 TRBV18 - 17 TRBJ2-5
TGTGCCTGGAGTGCACTAAGCGGGGGGTACAATGAGCAGTTCTTC CAWSALSGGYNEQFF TRBD2 TRBV30 once 15 TRBJ2-1
TGTGCCAGCTCTCTACCGGGACTAGCGGGGACAACCTACGAGCAGTACTTC CASSLPGLAGTTYEQYF TRBD2 TRBV18 - 17 TRBJ2-7
TGTGCCACCACCGATCCAGGGGCAGGGGGGCACACTGAAGCTTTCTTT CATTDPGAGGHTEAFF TRBD1 TRBV15 - 16 TRBJ1-1
TGTGCCAGCAGCAACTTGGCCCTGCGAGGCTATGGCTACACCTTC CASSNLALRGYGYTF - TRBV21-1 once 15 TRBJ1-2
TGTGCCAGCAGCTTAAGGGACAGGGGATTGGGCCAGCCCCAGCATTTT CASSLRDRGLGQPQHF - TRBV21-1 - 16 TRBJ1-5
TGTGCCAGCAGCTCACAGGGTACTGGCTACGAGCAGTACTTC CASSSQGTGYEQYF - TRBV9 - 14 TRBJ2-7
TGTGCCAGCAGTTACGGCGGCCCCGGGAGATCCTACGAGCAGTACTTC CASSYGGPGRSYEQYF - TRBV6-5 once 16 TRBJ2-7
TGTGCCAGCAGTTACTCCGGGGGGATGAGGGGCTACACCTTC CASSYSGGMRGYTF - TRBV6-5 - 14 TRBJ1-2
TGTGCCAGTAGTTACTCCCCAGGGGGGGAAGCTTTCTTT CASSYSPGGEAFF TRBD1 TRBV19 - 13 TRBJ1-1
TGCAGCGTCGTTCCGATGGACAGGGGCGACTACACCTTC CSVVPMDRGDYTF TRBD1 TRBV29-1 - 13 TRBJ1-2
TGTGCCAGCAGTTTCCCCCGGACAGGGGAAGGCGAAAAACTGTTTTTT CASSFPRTGEGEKLFF TRBD1 TRBV28 - 16 TRBJ1-4
TGTGCCAGCAGTTACCACCTTATACCGGGCTACGAGCAGTACTTC CASSYHLIPGYEQYF - TRBV6-2/TRBV6-3 - 15 TRBJ2-7
TGTGCCAGCGGTCCTAGGGGCAGGAGTTATAGCAATCAGCCCCAGCATTTT CASGPRGRSYSNQPQHF - TRBV6-6 once 17 TRBJ1-5
TGTGCCAGCAGCCAAAGCCCCCGGGACAGGAATTCACCCCTCCACTTT CASSQSPRDRNSPLHF TRBD1 TRBV3-1/TRBV3-2 - 16 TRBJ1-6
TGTGCCAGCAGTTTAGACCGGGTGAAGGCTTTCTTT CASSLDRVKAFF - TRBV12-3/TRBV12-4 - 12 TRBJ1-1
TGCAGCGGAGTCTGGTCCGGAAACACCATATATTTT CSGVWSGNTIYF - TRBV29-1 - 12 TRBJ1-3
TGCGCCAGCAGCTTGGCCGTGGCAGCGGAAGCTTTCTTT CASSLAVAAEAFF - TRBV5-1 - 13 TRBJ1-1
TGTGCCAGCAGCGCCTTTACGGGGGGGACCTACAATGAGCAGTTCTTC CASSAFTGGTYNEQFF TRBD2 TRBV9 - 16 TRBJ2-1
TGTGCCAGCAGTAAGGACAGTCTCGCTAACTATGGCTACACCTTC CASSKDSLANYGYTF - TRBV28 - 15 TRBJ1-2
TGTGCCAGCAGCCGACAGGTCTCCTACGAGCAGTACTTC CASSRQVSYEQYF - TRBV7-9 - 13 TRBJ2-7
TGTGCCAGCAGTGAAATCGGACACCTCAATCAGCCCCAGCATTTT CASSEIGHLNQPQHF - TRBV2 - 15 TRBJ1-5
TGTGCCAGCAGCCCCTTAGAAGAGACCCAGTACTTC CASSPLEETQYF - TRBV28 - 12 TRBJ2-5
TGTGCCAGCAGCTTCGGGACAGGGTTAACCGGGGAGCTGTTTTTT CASSFGTGLTGELFF TRBD1 TRBV7-6 many 15 TRBJ2-2
TGCAGCGTCGGGACTAGCGGGATTACCTACAATGAGCAGTTCTTC CSVGTSGITYNEQFF TRBD2 TRBV29-1 few 15 TRBJ2-1
TGTGCCACCAGCAGAGATAAGGGAGGGCCCCAGCATTTT CATSRDKGGPQHF - TRBV15 - 13 TRBJ1-5
TGTGCCAGCACCTTCGACAGGGTGAACACTGAAGCTTTCTTT CASTFDRVNTEAFF TRBD1 TRBV6-5 - 14 TRBJ1-1
TGTGCCAGCTCACGACTTAGCGGGAGCACAGATACGCAGTATTTT CASSRLSGSTDTQYF TRBD2 TRBV18 - 15 TRBJ2-3
TGTGCCAGCAGCAAAGTGAGGGTCAGGGGGCGCCGGGCAACTAATGAAAAACTGTTTTTT CASSKVRVRGRRATNEKLFF - TRBV21-1 - 20 TRBJ1-4
TGTGCCAGCAGCACGTCACGGGGGGAAAGGGGCTACACCTTC CASSTSRGERGYTF - TRBV7-2 - 14 TRBJ1-2
TGTGCCAGCAGCTTAGGGGCCATAGGAACTGAAGCTTTCTTT CASSLGAIGTEAFF - TRBV7-3 - 14 TRBJ1-1
TGTGCCAGCAGCTTAGTGGGACAGGGACACAATGAGCAGTTCTTC CASSLVGQGHNEQFF TRBD1 TRBV7-2 - 15 TRBJ2-1
TGTGCCAGCAGGGTTAGCGGAATCTATGGCTACACCTTC CASRVSGIYGYTF - TRBV11-2 - 13 TRBJ1-2
TGTGCCAGCAGCGCCCTAGCGGCCGAAAGCTACAATGAGCAGTTCTTC CASSALAAESYNEQFF TRBD2 TRBV28 - 16 TRBJ2-1
TGTGCCAGTAGTATAGCGGTTTCCCCCACAGATACGCAGTATTTT CASSIAVSPTDTQYF - TRBV19 - 15 TRBJ2-3
TGTGCCAGTAGACCGACAGGGAAGAACACTGAAGCTTTCTTT CASRPTGKNTEAFF TRBD1 TRBV19 - 14 TRBJ1-1
TGTGCCAGCAGCTTTCTTCGGGAGGGCTACGAGCAGTACTTC CASSFLREGYEQYF TRBD2 TRBV7-2 - 14 TRBJ2-7
TGTGCCAGCTTCAGGGCTCGCTCTGGAAACACCATATATTTT CASFRARSGNTIYF - TRBV28 - 14 TRBJ1-3
TGTGCCAGCAGCTTCCCGGGAGGGTTGCGGACTGAAGCTTTCTTT CASSFPGGLRTEAFF - TRBV9 - 15 TRBJ1-1
TGTGCCAGCATCCCGGGACAGGGGGTCGGTGGCTACACCTTC CASIPGQGVGGYTF TRBD1 TRBV7-8 - 14 TRBJ1-2
TGTGCCAGCAGCCCCCGGGCAGGGCGTAACGCCGGGGAGCTGTTTTTT CASSPRAGRNAGELFF - TRBV7-2 - 16 TRBJ2-2
TGTGCCAGCAGTGAAGCCCCACTCTTGAGAGGAGGAAACACCATATATTTT CASSEAPLLRGGNTIYF - TRBV6-1 - 17 TRBJ1-3
TGTGCCAGCAGACCCCCCTCGGGTGACGAGCAGTACTTC CASRPPSGDEQYF - TRBV5-6 - 13 TRBJ2-7
TGTGCCAGCAGCTTGGACAGGGGGCACGATACGCAGTATTTT CASSLDRGHDTQYF TRBD1 TRBV5-5 - 14 TRBJ2-3